The 28 T cell receptor beta chains presented below share a single source sample, sequenced in a study of shared clonotypes between healthy human individuals. Clones were sequenced by immunoSEQ multiplex PCR, and TCRdb holds only the in-frame ones, with some missing. This table holds some 1.5 million clones, approximately 98% found once. Sequenced input: naive CD4+ T cells sorted from blood. Subset specified: CD45RA+ positively selected. The origin of the receptors is a man aged 25 to 40 in good health.

The chain combines TRBV7-9 with TRBJ2-7; possible D gene TRBD1, 5 bases. Trimming removed 2 bases from V and 1 base from J, with 12 bases in between. This CDR3 is built from 15 residues. CDR1 SEHNR and CDR2 FQNEAQ come from the germline V gene (reference sequence). As DNA, the CDR3 is TGTGCCAGCAGCTTATCCAGACAGACTTCCTACGAGCAGTACTTC. The encoded protein is CASSLSRQTSYEQYF.

The chain is built from TRBV27 and TRBJ2-7; D tentatively fits TRBD1 or TRBD2 (6 bases each). Trimming removed 3 bases from V and 0 bases from J, with 12 bases in between. Germline assignment: CDR1 MNHEY and CDR2 SMNVEV (reference sequence). This CDR3 comprises 15 residues. CDR3 sequence (DNA): TGTGCCAGCAGTTTTGCGGGACACCCCTCCTACGAGCAGTACTTC. Protein: CASSFAGHPSYEQYF.

The rearrangement joins TRBV5-4 to TRBJ2-5; perhaps TRBD2 as D (5 bases). V lost 4 bases, J lost 5 bases, and 12 bases lay in between. This CDR3 comprises 13 residues. Germline lookup yields CDR1 SGHNT and CDR2 YYREEE (reference sequence). The CDR3 protein is CASSGLAVETQYF. The CDR3, as DNA: TGTGCCAGCAGCGGGCTAGCAGTGGAGACCCAGTACTTC.

This sequence joins TRBV7-8 and TRBJ2-7, with 7 bases identical to TRBD2. Trimming at V came to 1 base and at J to 3 bases, leaving 9 bases not matched to a gene. CDR3 length equals 16 residues. CDR1 is SGHVS, CDR2 FQNEAQ, per germline. The CDR3 bases are TGTGCCAGCAGCTTAGGGTGGCGCGGGAGTGGCTACGAGCAGTACTTC. Amino acid sequence: CASSLGWRGSGYEQYF.

The CDR3: CASSWTSGTYEQYF. Written as DNA, the CDR3 is TGTGCCAGCAGTTGGACTAGCGGGACCTACGAGCAGTACTTC. The genes are TRBV7-8 and TRBJ2-7, with 12 bases identical to TRBD2. The CDR3 has 14 residues. Germline-derived CDR1 and CDR2 are SGHVS and FQNEAQ. The V gene end was trimmed by 6 bases and the J gene end by 2 bases; junction bases not matched to a gene: 2.

The chain couples TRBV19 to TRBJ1-5; possibly TRBD1 for D (5 bases). Germline lookup yields CDR1 LNHDA and CDR2 SQIVND (reference sequence). V was shortened by 7 bases and J by 0 bases, with 13 bases between the two germline ends. The CDR3 is 15 residues long. The CDR3, as DNA: TGTGCCAGTACTTCCCGGGGCCATAGCAATCAGCCCCAGCATTTT. Encoded protein: CASTSRGHSNQPQHF.

With regard to this clone: An end of the junction differs from the germline gene, which may be a read error. This rearrangement joins TRBV7-8 to TRBJ2-5, with TRBD1 identical over 10 bases. The CDR3 consists of 14 residues. Germline CDR1 and CDR2: SGHVS and FQNEAQ. CDR3 region: CASSSTGGQGTQYF. The CDR3 DNA is TGTGCCAGCAGTTCGACAGGGGGCCAAGGGACCCAGTACTTC. Looking up the rest from reference TRBV7-8 and TRBJ2-5 gives the full variable domain: GAGVSQSPRYKVAKRGQDVALRCDPISGHVSLFWYQQALGQGPEFLTYFQNEAQLDKSGLPSDRFFAERPEGSVSTLKIQRTQQEDSAVYLCASSSTGGQGTQYFGPGTRLLVL.

The chain is built from TRBV9 and TRBJ2-2, with 8 positions matching TRBD1. The ends lost 0 bases at V and 10 bases at J; junction bases unmatched: 2. The CDR3 has 13 residues. Germline V gene sequence: CDR1 SGDLS, CDR2 YYNGEE. The CDR3 protein is CASSVGQGMELFF. DNA for the CDR3: TGTGCCAGCAGCGTAGGACAGGGGATGGAGCTGTTTTTT.

This chain joins TRBV12-5 and TRBJ1-1; D perhaps matches TRBD1 (6 bases). The CDR3 has 16 amino acids. Trimming cost V 3 bases and J 1 base, with 15 bases left between them. The germline CDR1 and CDR2 sequences are LGHNT and FRNRAP. CDR3 in DNA: TGTGCTAGTGGTTTATTCGTTCGGGGGGCGAACACTGAAGCTTTCTTT. As protein: CASGLFVRGANTEAFF.

This clone showed up just once. This chain uses TRBV9 with TRBJ2-1; tentatively, D is TRBD2 (5 bases). Germline CDR1 reads SGDLS; CDR2 reads YYNGEE. V shed 0 bases and J shed 5 bases, with 9 bases lying between them. This CDR3 spans 14 amino acids. CDR3 coding DNA: TGTGCCAGCAGCGTAGTGGCTAGCAACAATGAGCAGTTCTTC. Residues: CASSVVASNNEQFF.

The sample holds one count of this clone. The chain combines TRBV4-1 with TRBJ1-4; a weak D match, TRBD1 (5 bases). The CDR3 has 16 residues. In germline, CDR1 is MGHRA, CDR2 YSYEKL. V lost 3 bases and J 2 bases, leaving 13 bases between the germline ends. The CDR3 nucleotides read TGCGCCAGCAGCCACCTCGCGGAGGGGACTAATGAAAAACTGTTTTTT. Its protein is CASSHLAEGTNEKLFF.

The chain links TRBV14 to TRBJ2-2, with TRBD1 matching 7 bases. The CDR3 is 14 amino acids. CDR1 and CDR2 (germline): SGHDN, FVKESK. Losses at the gene ends were 4 bases for V and 5 bases for J; bases not matched to a gene: 4. The CDR3 DNA reads TGTGCCAGCAGCCCTAGACAGGGTACCGGGGAGCTGTTTTTT. Its protein product is CASSPRQGTGELFF.

This rearrangement joins TRBV29-1 to TRBJ1-2, with no clear D. Trimming took off 3 bases at V and 8 bases at J, with 10 bases between the two ends. Germline V gene sequence: CDR1 SQVTM, CDR2 ANQGSEA. The CDR3 is made up of 11 amino acids. The CDR3 DNA is TGCAGCGTTGAGGGAGTGGAAGGCTACACCTTC. It yields the protein CSVEGVEGYTF.

The chain links TRBV6-5 to TRBJ2-1, with D perhaps TRBD2 (5 bases). V lost 6 bases, J lost 0 bases, and 12 bases lay in between. The CDR3 has 15 amino acids. Germline lookup yields CDR1 MNHEY and CDR2 SVGAGI. The CDR3 nucleotides are TGTGCCAGCAGGATTTTTGCGGGCTCCTACAATGAGCAGTTCTTC. Translation gives CASRIFAGSYNEQFF.

This clone is a singleton in its sample. The V gene is TRBV2, the J gene TRBJ1-2, with 7 bases that match TRBD1. CDR1 and CDR2 from the germline V gene are SNHLY and FYNNEI. The V gene end was trimmed by 4 bases and the J gene end by 4 bases; junction bases not matched to a gene: 3. The CDR3 runs 13 residues. CDR3 sequence: CASSVGQSYGYTF. The CDR3 DNA reads TGTGCCAGCAGTGTGGGACAGAGCTATGGCTACACCTTC. Variable domain in full (rest from reference TRBV2 and TRBJ1-2): EPEVTQTPSHQVTQMGQEVILRCVPISNHLYFYWYRQILGQKVEFLVSFYNNEISEKSEIFDDQFSVERPDGSNFTLKIRSTKLEDSAMYFCASSVGQSYGYTFGSGTRLTVV.

This chain uses TRBV27 with TRBJ2-7; TRBD2 might be the D (5 bases). V was trimmed by 8 bases and J by 3 bases, leaving 23 bases between them. Looked up from germline, CDR1 is MNHEY and CDR2 is SMNVEV (reference sequence). This CDR3 comprises 16 residues. CDR3 loop: CASSFIRSGLGYEQYF. CDR3 bases: TGTGCCAGCTCTTTTATACGAAGCGGCCTTGGCTACGAGCAGTACTTC.

The chain combines TRBV28 with TRBJ2-1, with D perhaps matching TRBD2 (6 bases). V was cut by 3 bases and J by 12 bases, with 15 bases left in between. Germline V gives CDR1 MDHEN, CDR2 SYDVKM. The CDR3 spans 13 residues. In DNA form, the CDR3 reads TGTGCCAGCAGTTTTTCGGGGGAGTATGGGCAGTTCTTC. Protein sequence: CASSFSGEYGQFF.

The V gene is TRBV28, the J gene TRBJ2-7, with D unresolved. The CDR3 extends over 14 amino acids. V was cut by 3 bases and J by 1 base, with 10 bases left in between. Per the germline V gene, CDR1 is MDHEN and CDR2 is SYDVKM. CDR3 nucleotides: TGTGCCAGCAGTTTCCCGGGTCTTTCCTACGAGCAGTACTTC. Amino acid sequence: CASSFPGLSYEQYF.

In regard to this clone: The same CDR3 also results from other DNA sequences found in this sample. The gene calls are TRBV28 and TRBJ2-7; the match to TRBD1 covers 7 bases. The CDR3 consists of 13 residues. The J segment lost 2 bases and the V segment lost 7 bases, leaving 5 bases of the junction unmatched. The germline CDR1 and CDR2 sequences are MDHEN and SYDVKM. Here the CDR3 DNA reads TGTGCCAGCACCCGGGACAGCACCTACGAGCAGTACTTC. Translating gives CASTRDSTYEQYF.

J is TRBJ2-2 and V is TRBV30; 8 nucleotides line up with TRBD2. The CDR3 totals 15 residues. Germline V lookup: CDR1 GTSNPN, CDR2 SVGIG (reference sequence). The J segment lost 6 bases and the V segment lost 0 bases, leaving 6 bases of the junction unmatched. CDR3 nucleotide sequence: TGTGCCTGGAGTGTTAGCGGGATGGGGGCCGGGGAGCTGTTTTTT. Its protein is CAWSVSGMGAGELFF.

The genes are TRBV29-1 and TRBJ2-7; D is possibly TRBD2 (7 bases). This CDR3 has 13 residues. CDR1 is SQVTM, CDR2 ANQGSEA, per germline. V gave up 6 bases and J gave up 3 bases, with 15 bases separating them. The CDR3, as DNA: TGCAGCGTCGCCGGGGGGCCCAACTACGAGCAGTACTTC. Translated, it gives CSVAGGPNYEQYF.

V gene TRBV2 combines with J gene TRBJ2-6; D might be TRBD1 (6 bases). The CDR3 sequence is 15 residues long. The germline gives CDR1 SNHLY, CDR2 FYNNEI. V lost 6 bases to trimming and J lost 2 bases, with 11 bases between them. Here the CDR3 reads CASSSGTPGANVLTF. DNA of the CDR3: TGTGCCAGCAGCTCCGGGACACCTGGGGCCAACGTCCTGACTTTC.

This clone was seen only once. The rearrangement uses TRBV2 and TRBJ2-2; 7 nucleotides line up with TRBD2. Germline assignment: CDR1 SNHLY and CDR2 FYNNEI. The junction had 8 bases not matched to a gene; V was cut back by 2 bases and J by 8 bases. This CDR3 region has 15 residues. CDR3 amino acids: CASSESGLTGGELFF. DNA of the CDR3: TGTGCCAGCAGTGAATCGGGACTAACCGGTGGGGAGCTGTTTTTT.

The gene calls are TRBV28 and TRBJ1-4; D perhaps matches TRBD1 (5 bases). CDR1 is MDHEN, CDR2 SYDVKM, per germline. The CDR3 consists of 15 residues. V was trimmed by 4 bases and J by 3 bases, leaving 12 bases between them. Written as DNA, the CDR3 is TGTGCCAGCAGTTCCCCCAGGGCTGCTAATGAAAAACTGTTTTTT. It specifies CASSSPRAANEKLFF.

The chain recombines TRBV5-4 with TRBJ1-2; possible D gene TRBD1, 5 bases. From germline, CDR1 is SGHNT and CDR2 YYREEE (reference sequence). The CDR3 contains 14 residues. The V end lost 1 base, the J end lost 2 bases, and 9 bases lay between the germline ends. The CDR3 nucleotides are TGTGCCAGCAGCTTGAGGGGCGAAAACTATGGCTACACCTTC. It encodes CASSLRGENYGYTF.

This chain joins TRBV7-9 and TRBJ1-2, with no clear D. The CDR3 extends over 11 amino acids. The V end lost 3 bases, the J end lost 9 bases, and 8 bases lay between the germline ends. The germline V gene has CDR1 SEHNR and CDR2 FQNEAQ (reference sequence). CDR3 in amino acids: CASSFQGSYTF. CDR3 DNA sequence: TGTGCCAGCAGCTTCCAAGGGAGCTACACCTTC. Full variable domain (remainder filled in from reference TRBV7-9 and TRBJ1-2): DTGVSQNPRHKITKRGQNVTFRCDPISEHNRLYWYRQTLGQGPEFLTYFQNEAQLEKSRLLSDRFSAERPKGSFSTLEIQRTEQGDSAMYLCASSFQGSYTFGSGTRLTVV.

The rearrangement links TRBV11-2 to TRBJ1-1; D uncertain. The CDR3 totals 14 residues. Germline loops: CDR1 SGHAT, CDR2 FQNNGV. Between the trimmed V and J ends, which lost 5 bases and 1 base, there was a span of 11 bases. The CDR3: CASSGRVQNTEAFF. CDR3 coding DNA: TGTGCCAGCAGCGGACGGGTTCAGAACACTGAAGCTTTCTTT.

This rearrangement joins TRBV18 to TRBJ2-4; D is unresolved. Germline CDR1 and CDR2: KGHSH and LQKENI. The CDR3 sequence is 16 residues long. V gave up 1 base and J gave up 1 base, with 11 bases separating them. CDR3: CASSPRHTRAKNIQYF. DNA for the CDR3: TGTGCCAGCTCACCACGACACACTCGGGCCAAAAACATTCAGTACTTC.